This T cell receptor (beta chain) is drawn from a study of OX40 agonist ivuxolimab in advanced cancers. Study-level background: Of mixed ages from roughly 23 to 80 and averaging about 60 years, the group was 65% to 85% male.

About this clone itself: Antigen specificity is unknown.

Germline V gene sequence: CDR1 SGDLS, CDR2 YYNGEE. Trimming shortened V by 3 bases and J by 4 bases, and 7 bases separated the two germline ends. This CDR3 is 12 amino acids long. Using immunoSEQ multiplex PCR, the repertoire was profiled, and TCRdb retains in-frame clones only, with some absent. The table shows roughly 20,000 clones, with roughly 70% occurring only once. Study-level points and caveats: Clonal expansion in partial responders at 0.1-3.0 mg/kg ranked among the lowest. The average count of expanded clones was higher among CD8+ T cells than among CD4+.

J is TRBJ2-5 and V is TRBV9; D uncertain. The TCR originated in an adult with an advanced solid tumor such as melanoma, head and neck, liver or kidney cancer. The source was CD4+ or CD8+ T cells sorted from blood, collected in a trial of the OX40 agonist ivuxolimab. CDR3 region: CASSGGGETQYF. The CDR3, as DNA: TGTGCCAGCAGCGGGGGTGGAGAGACCCAGTACTTC.